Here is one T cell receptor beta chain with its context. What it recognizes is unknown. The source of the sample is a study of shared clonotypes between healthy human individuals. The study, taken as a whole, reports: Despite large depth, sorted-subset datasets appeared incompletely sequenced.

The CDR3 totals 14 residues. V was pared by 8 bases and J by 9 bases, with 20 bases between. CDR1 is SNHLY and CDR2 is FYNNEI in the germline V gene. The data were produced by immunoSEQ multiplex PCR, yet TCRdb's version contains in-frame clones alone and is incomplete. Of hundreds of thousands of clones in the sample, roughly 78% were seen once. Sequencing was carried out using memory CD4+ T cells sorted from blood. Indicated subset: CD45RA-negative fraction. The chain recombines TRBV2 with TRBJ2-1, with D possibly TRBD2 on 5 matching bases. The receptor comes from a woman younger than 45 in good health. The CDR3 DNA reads TGTGCCAGCCCCACAGAGGGCCGGAGCAGTGAGCAGTTCTTC. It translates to CASPTEGRSSEQFF.